This T cell receptor beta chain was documented in a study of cytomegalovirus exposure and HLA in healthy donors. Study observations and caveats: Fewer N-insertions than the roughly 650-donor mean were reportedly shown by an Asian-associated ancestry cluster in a later analysis. Segments of the TCR beta V type were, in most cases, productive about 90% or about 30% of the time in an earlier analysis. Reports showed the classifier diagnosing cytomegalovirus status with high specificity and sensitivity.

This clone was seen once. The antigen is undetermined. The primer mix had 60 Vbeta and 13 Jbeta primers. Profiled with immunoSEQ multiplex PCR; TCRdb holds only in-frame clones, not every one. Counted here are about 140,000 clones, roughly 80% occurring once; the ten biggest clones make up about 1.2%. The clonotype was recovered from a female donor in good health and CMV-seronegative. The sample comprised PBMCs.

This CDR3 reads CASSILAGDITGELFF. In DNA, the CDR3 is TGTGCCAGTAGTATCTTAGCGGGAGATATAACCGGGGAGCTGTTTTTT. The chain links TRBV19 to TRBJ2-2, with 9 nucleotides matching TRBD2. The CDR3 consists of 16 residues. The germline gives CDR1 LNHDA, CDR2 SQIVND (reference sequence). The V and J ends lost 3 bases and 5 bases, in that order; junction bases with no gene match: 7.